This paragraph covers one T cell receptor beta chain sequence. Trimming cost V 5 bases and J 8 bases, with 10 bases left between them. The CDR3 is 13 amino acids. Germline assignment: CDR1 KGHSH and CDR2 LQKENI. The data were obtained in a study of blood T cell repertoires in COVID-19. Overall study context: Samples came from the United States, Italy and Spain, spanning acute and convalescent COVID-19. Sample material is recorded as cDNA or gDNA derived from T cells, B-cell-depleted T cells, or PBMCs.

Original analysis: Estimates of nucleated cell counts were drawn from the amplification of reference gene primers. Sequencing was performed with immunoSEQ multiplex PCR; in TCRdb, only in-frame clones are kept and a portion is missing. V, J and clone size were drawn from that table, and D and trimming were deduced from the DNA. The profile shows some 200,000 clones, around 86% of them singletons. The chain joins TRBV18 to TRBJ1-6; TRBD1 is a possible D gene (5 bases). This TCR was recovered from a middle-aged man with acute or convalescent COVID-19. The specimen was peripheral blood. The CDR3 nucleotides are TGTGCCAGCTCAGGCGACAGTGATTCACCCCTCCACTTT. Residues: CASSGDSDSPLHF.